The text below deals with one TCR beta chain. The antigen remains undetermined. The sample comes from a study of T-cell memory formation after mild COVID-19. This CDR3 has 12 amino acids. The V gene lost 6 bases and the J gene lost 2 bases, with 7 bases spanning the gap. CDR1 MNHNY and CDR2 SVGAGI come from the germline V gene (reference sequence). cDNA libraries for TCR alpha and TCR beta, carrying sample barcodes and UMIs, came from 5'RACE with constant-segment primers. A single record per CDR3 protein comes from TCRdb applying MiXCR to the 5' RACE reads. The sample records some 210,000 distinct CDR3 sequences, about 10% being singletons. General observations from the study: Most CD4+ clones that shrank were in CM and EM, while CD8+ ones turned up in EMRA. Clones contracting across day 15 to 85 had a balanced CD4/CD8 profile; later expanding clones leaned CD4+.

The chain recombines TRBV6-6 with TRBJ1-2; D is unclear. Sequencing was carried out using PBMCs or a T cell subset sorted from them (not recorded which). The TCR comes from a man younger than 35 who had mild COVID-19 (a few samples of this study predate the infection). Cell type and time point are not known. The CDR3 DNA follows: TGTGCCAGCAGCTCCTTCAACTATGGCTACACCTTC. Amino acids: CASSSFNYGYTF.